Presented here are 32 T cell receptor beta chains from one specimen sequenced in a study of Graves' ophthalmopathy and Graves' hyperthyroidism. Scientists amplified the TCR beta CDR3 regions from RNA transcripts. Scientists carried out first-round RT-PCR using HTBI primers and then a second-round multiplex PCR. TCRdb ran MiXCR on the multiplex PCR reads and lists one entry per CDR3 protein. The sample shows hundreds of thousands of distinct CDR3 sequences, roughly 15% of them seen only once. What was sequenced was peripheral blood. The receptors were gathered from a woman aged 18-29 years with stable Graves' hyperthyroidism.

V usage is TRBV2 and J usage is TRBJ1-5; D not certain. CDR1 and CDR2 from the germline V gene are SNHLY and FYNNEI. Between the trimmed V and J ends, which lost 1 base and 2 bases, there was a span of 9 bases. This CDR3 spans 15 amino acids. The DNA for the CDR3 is TGTGCCAGCAGTGAAGGCGGGCAGGGCAATCAGCCCCAGCATTTT. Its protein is CASSEGGQGNQPQHF.

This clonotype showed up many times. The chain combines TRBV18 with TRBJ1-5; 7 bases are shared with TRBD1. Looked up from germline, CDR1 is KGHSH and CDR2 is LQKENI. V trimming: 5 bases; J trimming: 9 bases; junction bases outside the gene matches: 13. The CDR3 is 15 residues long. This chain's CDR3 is CASSIDRADFWPQHF. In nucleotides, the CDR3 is TGTGCCAGCTCAATCGACAGGGCGGACTTTTGGCCCCAGCATTTT.

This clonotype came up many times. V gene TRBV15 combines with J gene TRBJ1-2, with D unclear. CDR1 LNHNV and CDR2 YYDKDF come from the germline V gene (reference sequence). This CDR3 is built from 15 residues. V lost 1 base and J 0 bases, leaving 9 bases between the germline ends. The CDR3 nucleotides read TGTGCCACCAGCAGAGGTGGAACTACTAACTATGGCTACACCTTC. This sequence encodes CATSRGGTTNYGYTF.

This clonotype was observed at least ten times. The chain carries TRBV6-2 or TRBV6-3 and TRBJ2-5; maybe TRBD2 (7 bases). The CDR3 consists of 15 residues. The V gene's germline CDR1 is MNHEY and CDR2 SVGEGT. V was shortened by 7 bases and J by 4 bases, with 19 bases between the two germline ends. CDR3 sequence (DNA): TGTGCCAGCATAGCGAGTGGCGGGGGCGGAGAGACCCAGTACTTC. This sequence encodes CASIASGGGGETQYF.

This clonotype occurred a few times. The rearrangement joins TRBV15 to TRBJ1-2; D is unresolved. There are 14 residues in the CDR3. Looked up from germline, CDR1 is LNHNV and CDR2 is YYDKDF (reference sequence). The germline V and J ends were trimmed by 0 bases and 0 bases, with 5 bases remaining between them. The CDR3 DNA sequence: TGTGCCACCAGCAGAGAGGCACCTAACTATGGCTACACCTTC. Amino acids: CATSREAPNYGYTF.

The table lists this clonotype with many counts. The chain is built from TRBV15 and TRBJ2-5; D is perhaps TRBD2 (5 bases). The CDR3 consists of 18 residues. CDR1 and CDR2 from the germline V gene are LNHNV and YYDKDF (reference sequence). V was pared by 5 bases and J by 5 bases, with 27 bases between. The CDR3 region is CATSSPGVSTTLAETQYF. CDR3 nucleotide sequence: TGTGCCACCAGCTCCCCCGGGGTATCGACAACTTTGGCGGAGACCCAGTACTTC. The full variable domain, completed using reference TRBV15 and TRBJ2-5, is DAMVIQNPRYQVTQFGKPVTLSCSQTLNHNVMYWYQQKSSQAPKLLFHYYDKDFNNEADTPDNFQSRRPNTSFCFLDIRSPGLGDTAMYLCATSSPGVSTTLAETQYFGPGTRLLVL.

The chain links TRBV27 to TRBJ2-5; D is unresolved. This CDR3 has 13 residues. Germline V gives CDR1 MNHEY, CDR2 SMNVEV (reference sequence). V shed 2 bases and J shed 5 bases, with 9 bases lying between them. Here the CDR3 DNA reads TGTGCCAGCAGTTTACCGGGTAGTGAGACCCAGTACTTC. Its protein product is CASSLPGSETQYF.

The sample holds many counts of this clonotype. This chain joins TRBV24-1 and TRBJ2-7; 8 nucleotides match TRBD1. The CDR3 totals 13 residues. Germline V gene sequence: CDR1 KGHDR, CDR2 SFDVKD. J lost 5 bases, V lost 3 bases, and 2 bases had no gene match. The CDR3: CATSDDRGHEQYF. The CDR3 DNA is TGTGCCACCAGTGATGACAGGGGACACGAGCAGTACTTC.

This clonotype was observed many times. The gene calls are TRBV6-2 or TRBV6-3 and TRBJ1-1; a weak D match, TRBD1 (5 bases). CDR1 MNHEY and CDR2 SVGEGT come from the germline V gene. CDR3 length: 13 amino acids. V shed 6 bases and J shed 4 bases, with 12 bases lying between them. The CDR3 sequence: CASSGQRGTEAFF. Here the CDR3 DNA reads TGTGCCAGCAGCGGCCAGAGGGGCACTGAAGCTTTCTTT.

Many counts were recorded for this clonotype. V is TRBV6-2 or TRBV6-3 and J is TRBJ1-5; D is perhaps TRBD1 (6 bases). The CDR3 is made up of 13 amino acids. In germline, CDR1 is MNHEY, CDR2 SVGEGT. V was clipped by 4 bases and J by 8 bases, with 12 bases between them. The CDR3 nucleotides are TGTGCCAGCAGTTCACAGGGCTGGGAGCCCCAGCATTTT. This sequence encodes CASSSQGWEPQHF.

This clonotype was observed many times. The CDR3 spells CSATQLYSNQPQHF. Written as DNA, the CDR3 is TGCAGTGCTACACAGCTATATAGCAATCAGCCCCAGCATTTT. V is TRBV20-1 and J is TRBJ1-5; D ambiguous. Trimming cost V 4 bases and J 0 bases, with 10 bases left between them. The germline V gene encodes CDR1 DFQATT and CDR2 SNEGSKA (reference sequence). The CDR3 sequence is 14 residues long.

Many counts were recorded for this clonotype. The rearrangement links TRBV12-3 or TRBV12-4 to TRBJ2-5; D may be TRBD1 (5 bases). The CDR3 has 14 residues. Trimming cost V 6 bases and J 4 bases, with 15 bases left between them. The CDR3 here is CASRKGRVGETQYF. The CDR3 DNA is TGTGCCAGCAGAAAGGGCAGGGTTGGAGAGACCCAGTACTTC.

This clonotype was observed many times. The CDR3 protein is CATSRDPGVSGNTIYF. CDR3 sequence (DNA): TGTGCCACCAGCAGAGATCCTGGGGTCTCAGGAAACACCATATATTTT. The chain couples TRBV15 to TRBJ1-3; D gene ambiguous. The germline CDR1 and CDR2 sequences are LNHNV and YYDKDF (reference sequence). Deletions cut 0 bases from V and 4 bases from J, with 13 bases between. The length of the CDR3 is 16 residues.

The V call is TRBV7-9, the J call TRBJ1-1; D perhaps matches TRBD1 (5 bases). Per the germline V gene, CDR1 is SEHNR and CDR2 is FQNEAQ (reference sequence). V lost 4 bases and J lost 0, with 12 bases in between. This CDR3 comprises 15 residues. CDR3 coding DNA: TGTGCCAGCAGCTCGGGACTCGGTATGAACACTGAAGCTTTCTTT. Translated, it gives CASSSGLGMNTEAFF.

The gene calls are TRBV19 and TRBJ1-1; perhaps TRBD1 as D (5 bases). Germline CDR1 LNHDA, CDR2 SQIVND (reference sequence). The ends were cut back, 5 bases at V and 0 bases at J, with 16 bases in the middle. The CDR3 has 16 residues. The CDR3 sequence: CASSPPGLRMNTEAFF. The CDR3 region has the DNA TGTGCCAGTAGTCCACCAGGGTTGAGAATGAACACTGAAGCTTTCTTT.

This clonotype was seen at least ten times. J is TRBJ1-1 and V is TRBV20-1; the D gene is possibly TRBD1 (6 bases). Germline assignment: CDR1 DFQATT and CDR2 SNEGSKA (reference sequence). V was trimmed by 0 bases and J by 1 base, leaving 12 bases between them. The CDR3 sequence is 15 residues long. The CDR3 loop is CSARDPDRQNTEAFF. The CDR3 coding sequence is TGCAGTGCTAGAGATCCAGACAGGCAGAACACTGAAGCTTTCTTT.

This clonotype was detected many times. The CDR3 region is CASSLDPRSSYEQYF. The CDR3 nucleotides read TGCGCCAGCAGCTTGGATCCGCGGAGCTCCTACGAGCAGTACTTC. The chain links TRBV5-1 to TRBJ2-7; D is unresolved. The CDR3 is made up of 15 amino acids. The V end lost 0 bases, the J end lost 0 bases, and 10 bases lay between the germline ends. Per the germline V gene, CDR1 is SGHRS and CDR2 is YFSETQ.

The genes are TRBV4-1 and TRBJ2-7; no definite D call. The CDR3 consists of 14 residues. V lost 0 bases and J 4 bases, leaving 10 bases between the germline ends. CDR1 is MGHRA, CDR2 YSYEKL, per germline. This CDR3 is CASSQDWGRYEQYF. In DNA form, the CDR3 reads TGCGCCAGCAGCCAAGATTGGGGTCGTTACGAGCAGTACTTC.

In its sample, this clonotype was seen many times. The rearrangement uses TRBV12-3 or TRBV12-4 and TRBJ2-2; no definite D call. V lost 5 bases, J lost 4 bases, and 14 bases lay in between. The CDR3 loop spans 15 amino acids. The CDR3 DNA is TGTGCCAGCAGTACCCGCGAGGCCGGCACCGGGGAGCTGTTTTTT. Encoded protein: CASSTREAGTGELFF.

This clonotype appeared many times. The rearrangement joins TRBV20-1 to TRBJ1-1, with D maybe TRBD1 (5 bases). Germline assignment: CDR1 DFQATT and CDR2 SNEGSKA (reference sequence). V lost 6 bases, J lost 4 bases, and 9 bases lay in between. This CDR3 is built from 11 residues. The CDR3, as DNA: TGCAGTGCGCATCAGGGCACTGAAGCTTTCTTT. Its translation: CSAHQGTEAFF.

The CDR3 reads CASSRVRKNYGYTF. The CDR3 bases are TGCGCCAGCAGCCGGGTGAGGAAAAACTATGGCTACACCTTC. The chain joins TRBV4-1 to TRBJ1-2, with D unresolved. Germline V gene sequence: CDR1 MGHRA, CDR2 YSYEKL. V lost 4 bases, J lost 2 bases, and 11 bases lay in between. This CDR3 has 14 residues.

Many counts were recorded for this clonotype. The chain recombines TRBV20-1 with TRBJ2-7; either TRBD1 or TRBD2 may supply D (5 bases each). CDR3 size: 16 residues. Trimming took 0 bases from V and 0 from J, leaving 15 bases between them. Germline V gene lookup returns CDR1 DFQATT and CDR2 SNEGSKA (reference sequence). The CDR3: CSARDPGTASSYEQYF. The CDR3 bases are TGCAGTGCTAGAGACCCGGGGACGGCAAGCTCCTACGAGCAGTACTTC.

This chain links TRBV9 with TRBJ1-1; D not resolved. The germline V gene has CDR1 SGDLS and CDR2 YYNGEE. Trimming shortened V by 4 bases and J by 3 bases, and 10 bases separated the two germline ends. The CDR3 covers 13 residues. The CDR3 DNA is TGTGCCAGCAGCCCCCTCCTACACACTGAAGCTTTCTTT. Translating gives CASSPLLHTEAFF. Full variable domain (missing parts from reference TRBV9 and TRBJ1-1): DSGVTQTPKHLITATGQRVTLRCSPRSGDLSVYWYQQSLDQGLQFLIQYYNGEERAKGNILERFSAQQFPDLHSELNLSSLELGDSALYFCASSPLLHTEAFFGQGTRLTVV.

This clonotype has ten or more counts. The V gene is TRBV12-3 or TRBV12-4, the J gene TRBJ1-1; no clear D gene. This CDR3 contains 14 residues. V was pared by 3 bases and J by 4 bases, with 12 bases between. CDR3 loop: CASSFSGTGTEAFF. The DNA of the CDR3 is TGTGCCAGCAGTTTCTCGGGCACGGGCACTGAAGCTTTCTTT.

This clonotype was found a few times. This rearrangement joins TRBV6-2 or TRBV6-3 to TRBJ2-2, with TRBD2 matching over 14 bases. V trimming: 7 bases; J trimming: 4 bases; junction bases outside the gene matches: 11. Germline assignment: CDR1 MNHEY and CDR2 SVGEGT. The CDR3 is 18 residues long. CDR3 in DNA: TGTGCCAGCAATAAGGGACTAGCGGGGGCACCGGGCACCGGGGAGCTGTTTTTT. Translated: CASNKGLAGAPGTGELFF.

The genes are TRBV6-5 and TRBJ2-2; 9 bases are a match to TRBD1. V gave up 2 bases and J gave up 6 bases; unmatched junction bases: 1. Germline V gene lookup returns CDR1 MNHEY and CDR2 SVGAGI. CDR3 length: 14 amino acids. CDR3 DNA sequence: TGTGCCAGCAGTTACGGGGACAGGGCCGGGGAGCTGTTTTTT. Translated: CASSYGDRAGELFF.

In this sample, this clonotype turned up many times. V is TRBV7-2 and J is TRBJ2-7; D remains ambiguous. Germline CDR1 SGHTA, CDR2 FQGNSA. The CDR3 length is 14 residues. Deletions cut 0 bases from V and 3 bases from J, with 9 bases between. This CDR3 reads CASSLARAGYEQYF. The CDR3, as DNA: TGTGCCAGCAGCTTAGCGAGAGCAGGCTACGAGCAGTACTTC.

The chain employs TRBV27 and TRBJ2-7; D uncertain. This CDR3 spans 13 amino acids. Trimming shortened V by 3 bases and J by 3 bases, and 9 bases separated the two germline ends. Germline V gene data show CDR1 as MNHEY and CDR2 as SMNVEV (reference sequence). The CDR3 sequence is CASSFGIGYEQYF. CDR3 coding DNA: TGTGCCAGCAGTTTCGGTATCGGCTACGAGCAGTACTTC.

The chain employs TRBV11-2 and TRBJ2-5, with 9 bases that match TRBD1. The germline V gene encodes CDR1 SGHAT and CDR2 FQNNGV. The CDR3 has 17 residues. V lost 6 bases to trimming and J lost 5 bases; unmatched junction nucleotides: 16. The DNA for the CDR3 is TGTGCCAGCAGGCAACAAGCCAACAGGGGGCGCGGGGAGACCCAGTACTTC. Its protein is CASRQQANRGRGETQYF.

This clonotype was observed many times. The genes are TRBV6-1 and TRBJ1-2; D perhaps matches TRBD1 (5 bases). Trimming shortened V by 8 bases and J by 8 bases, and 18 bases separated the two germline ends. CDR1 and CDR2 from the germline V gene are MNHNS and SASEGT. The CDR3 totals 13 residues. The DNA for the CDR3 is TGTGCCAGCGGGACGGATATCTCGAGAGGCTACACCTTC. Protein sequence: CASGTDISRGYTF.

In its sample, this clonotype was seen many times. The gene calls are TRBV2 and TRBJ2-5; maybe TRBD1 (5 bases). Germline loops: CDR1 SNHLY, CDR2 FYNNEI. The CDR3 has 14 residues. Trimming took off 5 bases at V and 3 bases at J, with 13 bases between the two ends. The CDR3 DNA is TGTGCCAGCAGTCCTACAAGGGGTGAAGAGACCCAGTACTTC. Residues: CASSPTRGEETQYF.

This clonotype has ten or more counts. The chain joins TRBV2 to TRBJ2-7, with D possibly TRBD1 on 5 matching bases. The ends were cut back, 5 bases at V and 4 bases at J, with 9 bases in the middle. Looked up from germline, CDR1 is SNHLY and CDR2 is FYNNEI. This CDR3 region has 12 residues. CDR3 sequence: CASSKKGYEQYF. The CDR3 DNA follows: TGTGCCAGCAGTAAGAAGGGGTACGAGCAGTACTTC.